A single TCR beta chain is shown here with its context. Its specificity is not known. These data are taken from a study of T-cell memory formation after mild COVID-19. Study-level points and caveats: CD4+ contracting clones were found mainly in CM and EM, and CD8+ ones in EMRA.

TCRdb itself ran the 5' RACE reads through MiXCR, one entry per CDR3 protein. Of 250,000 to 300,000 distinct CDR3 sequences listed, around 15% are singletons. The CDR3 has 12 residues. Unmatched junction bases numbered 4, after V lost 8 bases and J lost 5 bases. The specimen was PBMCs or a T cell subset sorted from them (not recorded which). This chain links TRBV12-3 or TRBV12-4 with TRBJ1-2; 8 bases agree with TRBD1. The TCR comes from a man between 18 and 29 years old who had mild COVID-19 (a few samples of this study predate the infection). Cell type and time point are not known. CDR3 DNA: TGTGCCAGCTACAGGGGGGGATATGGCTACACCTTC. Its translation: CASYRGGYGYTF.